This T cell receptor beta chain was sequenced for a study of T cells after yellow fever vaccination. Broader study findings: Only a minor proportion of clonotypes was detected across both CD4 and CD8 compartments. The bulk population could contribute abundant contaminating clonotypes to FACS-sorted repertoires. The study found a weaker secondary response that peaked faster, day 5 versus 15.

Regarding this clonotype: The antigen is unknown.

5'RACE template switching produced TCR cDNA carrying a universal primer site and UMIs. One entry per CDR3 protein results from TCRdb running MiXCR on the 5' RACE reads. The sample includes roughly 400,000 distinct CDR3 sequences, under 20% seen only once; the top ten take 18%. This CDR3 spans 15 amino acids. V lost 0 bases and J lost 2, with 9 bases in between. CDR1 and CDR2 from the germline V gene are SGHRS and YFSETQ. This clonotype was sampled from a man aged 18-30 years who received the YFV17D yellow fever vaccine. The rearrangement links TRBV5-1 to TRBJ1-5; the D is unclear. Source: PBMCs, taken before the yellow fever booster vaccination. The CDR3 spells CASSLEGNGNQPQHF. CDR3 coding DNA: TGCGCCAGCAGCTTGGAGGGTAACGGCAATCAGCCCCAGCATTTT.